This TCR beta chain was captured in a study of cytomegalovirus exposure and HLA in healthy donors (dated by TCRdb to about 2017). For context, the study as a whole: An earlier analysis of approximately 640 of the donors reported 250 to 350 Gb of sequence data and more than 90 million unique TCR beta sequences from about 180 million T cells. An early release that covered about 600 HLA-typed donors contained approximately 300 gigabases of sequencing data and tens of millions of unique TCR sequences. Of the approximately 400 genotyped donors, 65% to 90% fell in the genetic ancestry cluster associated with self-reported Caucasian donors. The study aimed to test whether cataloging public T cell receptors could reveal signatures of past pathogen exposure. The T cell repertoires of roughly 660 subjects were profiled by immunosequencing and related to cytomegalovirus serostatus. Along with the roughly 610-subject first cohort, a separate validation cohort of over a hundred different subjects was used. High-throughput TCR immunosequencing, statistical association of individual TCRs with disease status, and machine learning were combined to predict cytomegalovirus infection status. A later analysis re-analyzed previously published TCR beta repertoires from approximately 700 donors and added high-resolution HLA genotyping to study TCR occurrence patterns. The later analysis used no new phenotypic data to find candidate immune exposures, relying instead on TCR beta sequences and their occurrence across donors. In an earlier analysis of 587 of the donors, high-throughput TCR beta sequencing was used to judge whether each TCR beta V gene segment behaved as functional or pseudogenic. Donor age, sex, ethnicity and CMV serostatus were compiled alongside the repertoire data. A later genetic analysis used genome-wide SNP genotypes for 398 of the 666 donors, treating that subset as a discovery cohort. Every discovery cohort repertoire had been produced on one sequencing platform. HLA typing covered class I and class II loci at four-digit resolution. Typing coverage varied by locus: roughly 620-640 donors for A, B, C, DRB1 and DQB1; approximately 520 for DQA1; more than 600 for DPA1; around 450 for DPB1. Because of strong linkage in the cohort, 4 to 6 DR-DQ haplotypes were treated as single units for association and clustering. Among around 400 genotyped donors of the cohort, an average of approximately 250,000 unique TCR beta nucleotide sequences were sequenced per donor, roughly 20% of them non-productive.

The CDR3 goes from the cysteine to the phenylalanine over 15 residues. Only the CDR3 region is kept as DNA, spanning 45 bases read in frame from base 1. CDR1 and CDR2 are drawn from the germline V gene: SGHRS, YFSETQ. Trimming removed 0 bases from V and 10 bases from J, leaving 14 bases between the germline ends. The study at large found these results: The classifier was reported to diagnose cytomegalovirus status with high specificity and sensitivity in both the original cohort and the validation cohort. The presence/absence analyses assumed that sequencing depth was roughly uniform across donors, and that assumption may not be true. In a later analysis, several top co-occurrence clusters were reported to appear linked to parvovirus B19, influenza, CMV and Epstein-Barr virus. According to a later analysis, TCR association rates differed among HLA loci, with DRB1 alleles showing the most associated TCRs and HLA-C alleles showing the fewest. The cohort was sequenced for TCR beta chains only, and without alpha or paired-chain data the features that could be detected were limited. Compared with equally common non-associated chains, HLA-associated TCR beta chains in a later analysis were more clonally expanded and had lower generation probabilities. In a later genetic analysis, fewer N-insertions in productive TCRs were reported among donors in an Asian-associated ancestry cluster than the approximately 670-donor mean. V-gene and J-gene trimming of TCR beta chains was associated with a missense DCLRE1C variant in a later genetic analysis, and the association was replicated in an independent cohort. When HLA alleles, especially DR and DQ, strongly co-occurred, TCR associations were difficult to assign to individual alleles. Because HLA typing was unavailable for some donors at each locus, only the typed subset was used in association tests. The authors suggested that the approach could potentially be extended to other disease states and immunological phenotypes. Most TCR sequences were observed very rarely across donors, whereas some public TCRs were present in many individuals. Immune exposure information for the cohort was limited to CMV serostatus. Because the 87-base-pair reads could not distinguish some IMGT-functional V segments, including TRBV6-2 and TRBV6-3, those segments were excluded. The study listed 150 to 200 TCR beta chains as associated with cytomegalovirus. A further reported finding was that TCR beta sequences accurately predicted the HLA-A and HLA-B alleles for most subjects in the first cohort. Specific HLA alleles were associated with more than 15,000 TCR beta sequences at a false discovery rate of 0.05 in a later analysis. Broadly in line with IMGT annotations, most TCR beta V segments showed up in productive rearrangements about 87% or about 30% of the time in an earlier analysis of roughly 590 of the donors. Because counts were too low, seventeen rarely observed V segments, including chromosome 9 orphons, were left out of the earlier analysis of 587 of the donors. According to a later analysis, most CMV-associated TCR beta chains appeared to be HLA-restricted, and the HLA associations seemed to be driven largely by CMV exposure. Three of the identified cytomegalovirus-associated TCR beta chains were confirmed in vitro to be specific for cytomegalovirus antigens. Correlated functional status among segregating V segments might reflect linkage disequilibrium, but an unknown experimental factor could not be ruled out. A cluster of highly shared sequence variants was judged likely to be a technical artifact of the sequencing pipeline.

Worth noting for this clone: The target of this receptor is not known. Qualities for individual bases were not recorded, and no much larger clone is one base off.

The cohort was made up of about 610 healthy bone marrow donors. At the time of sampling, every cohort member was nominally healthy, though immune exposures that went unrecorded were likely present. The donor tested CMV seropositive, placing the donor among the approximately 310 seropositive members of the cohort. A peripheral blood sample was collected from each donor, and TCR beta sequencing was performed on peripheral blood mononuclear cells. The Qiagen DNeasy Blood Extraction Kit was used to extract genomic DNA from the blood cell samples. The method behind the library was the immunoSEQ multiplex PCR assay. The multiplex PCR relied on a mix of 60 forward primers for TCR Vbeta segments and 13 reverse primers for TCR Jbeta segments. The CDR3 region of rearranged TCR beta genes was amplified from genomic DNA by a multiplex PCR assay. The Illumina HiSeq System was used to sequence the amplified TCR beta libraries as 87-base-pair reads. Concerning the study's data processing: A later analysis counted about 82 million unique TCR beta chains across the 690 or so repertoires, and 9.5 million to 11 million of these chains were shared by at least two donors. Raw reads were error-corrected and collapsed into unique sequences with a nearest-neighbor algorithm that merged closely related sequences to remove PCR and sequencing errors. To assign V, D and J gene segments, CDR3 sequences were aligned to IMGT reference sequences. For a sequence to be retained, a match of at least six nucleotides was required to both a V gene segment and a J gene segment. A rearrangement was called productive if the CDR3 had no stop codons and remained in frame with V and J, and every other rearrangement was called non-productive. CDR3 was defined according to IMGT convention as the region running from the second conserved V-encoded cysteine to the conserved J-encoded phenylalanine. Sequences without an unambiguous match to a single V gene segment were excluded from the earlier analysis of 450 to 750 of the donors. An earlier analysis of some 500 of the donors classified V segments as functional when productive rearrangements were above 56.7% and as segregating when the standard deviation between donors was above 5%. To diagnose cytomegalovirus status from the catalog of TCR beta chain sequences, a statistical classification framework was built. In a later analysis, V and J genes were assigned by comparing TCR nucleotide sequences against IMGT/GENE-DB human TR gene sequences. Using the TCRdist pipeline, a later analysis assigned CDR3 sequences along with most-parsimonious VDJ recombination scenarios. In a later analysis, every TCR beta chain was defined by the combination of its CDR3 amino acid sequence and its V-gene family, and reads without a unique V-gene family were dropped. To address suspected cross-contamination and a sequencing artifact, a later analysis removed around 590 highly shared, low-generation-probability nucleotide sequences. For each public chain, a later analysis derived a clonal expansion index from normalized ranks of inferred template counts within each repertoire. Generation probabilities in a later analysis came from a VDJ recombination model fitted to out-of-frame rearrangements, and those results were checked against IGoR. Hypergeometric tests were used in a later analysis to score TCR-TCR, TCR-HLA and TCR-CMV co-occurrence, with a repertoire-size bias correction applied to the TCR pairs. To estimate false discovery rates, a later analysis permuted the HLA or CMV assignments 20 times. In a later analysis, co-occurring TCRs were grouped with DBSCAN, and TCRdist sequence similarity was added when clustering was performed within HLA-allele-positive subsets. Repertoires with fewer than 30,000 or more than 120,000 public chains were left out of co-occurrence clustering, as were roughly five repertoires with anomalous nucleotide sharing. Drawn from immuneACCESS, this table holds only the in-frame rearrangements with V and J called that TCRdb kept. Clones are partly lost; checked studies trace under half to an unresolved V gene and leave the rest unexplained. That table furnishes V, J and clone size, whereas the DNA furnished D and trimming. Counted in this sample were 150,000 to 200,000 clones; roughly four fifths of them appeared once. The top ten hold 4.1% of the sample.

The source is a man aged 45-65 years in good health and CMV-seropositive. The sequence joins TRBV5-1 to TRBJ1-6; no D segment can be confidently identified. The sample consisted of PBMCs. The CDR3 region: CASSLAGQRESPLHF. The DNA sequence is as follows: TGCGCCAGCAGCTTGGCCGGGCAGAGGGAGTCACCCCTCCACTTT.